Shown below are 23 T cell receptor beta chains from a single sample sequenced in a study of T cell clones after liver transplantation. The repertoire was sequenced with immunoSEQ multiplex PCR; TCRdb's copy has only in-frame clones and lacks some. The sample consists of under 90,000 clones, about 80% of them appearing once. Sequencing used CD4+ T cells from blood, obtained before liver transplant. These receptors all stem from a human donor who received a liver transplant.

The J gene is TRBJ2-2, the V gene TRBV6-5; D unclear. The CDR3 has 13 amino acids. V shed 0 bases and J shed 7 bases, with 6 bases lying between them. CDR1 and CDR2 from the germline V gene are MNHEY and SVGAGI. The CDR3 region is CASSYSQRGELFF. CDR3 DNA: TGTGCCAGCAGTTACTCACAGCGCGGGGAGCTGTTTTTT.

This chain joins TRBV7-2 and TRBJ1-2; no definite D call. V was pared by 1 base and J by 4 bases, with 10 bases between. There are 14 residues in the CDR3. Germline V lookup: CDR1 SGHTA, CDR2 FQGNSA. The CDR3 region is CASSLGSWSYGYTF. CDR3 in DNA: TGTGCCAGCAGCTTAGGTTCGTGGTCCTATGGCTACACCTTC.

The rearrangement links TRBV6-6 to TRBJ2-3, with D tentatively TRBD1 or TRBD2 (6 bases each). CDR1 MNHNY and CDR2 SVGAGI come from the germline V gene (reference sequence). The CDR3 is made up of 15 amino acids. Trimming took 0 bases from V and 2 from J, leaving 9 bases between them. CDR3 amino acids: CASSYSWGATDTQYF. The DNA of the CDR3 is TGTGCCAGCAGTTACTCGTGGGGGGCCACAGATACGCAGTATTTT.

This clone was seen a single time. The chain employs TRBV5-1 and TRBJ1-4; D is ambiguous. This CDR3 contains 15 residues. Germline V gene sequence: CDR1 SGHRS, CDR2 YFSETQ. V lost 4 bases and J lost 1, with 11 bases in between. In DNA form, the CDR3 reads TGCGCCAGCAGCCCTGCACCCGGAACTAATGAAAAACTGTTTTTT. Protein product: CASSPAPGTNEKLFF.

The gene calls are TRBV7-9 and TRBJ2-3, with 7 positions matching TRBD1. The V gene end was trimmed by 4 bases and the J gene end by 8 bases; junction bases not matched to a gene: 9. This CDR3 is 14 amino acids long. CDR1 is SEHNR and CDR2 is FQNEAQ in the germline V gene (reference sequence). CDR3 sequence: CASSWGQKRVTQYF. CDR3 DNA sequence: TGTGCCAGCAGCTGGGGACAGAAAAGGGTTACGCAGTATTTT.

The J gene is TRBJ2-7, the V gene TRBV5-5; D gene ambiguous. The CDR3 length is 15 residues. Looked up from germline, CDR1 is SGHKS and CDR2 is YYEKEE (reference sequence). V lost 1 base and J 2 bases, leaving 13 bases between the germline ends. CDR3 sequence reads: CASSLSLSATYEQYF. Written as DNA, the CDR3 is TGTGCCAGCAGCTTGAGTTTGTCGGCCACCTACGAGCAGTACTTC.

The rearrangement joins TRBV4-1 to TRBJ2-7; TRBD2 is a possible D gene (6 bases). The germline V gene encodes CDR1 MGHRA and CDR2 YSYEKL. V lost 3 bases to trimming and J lost 4 bases, with 13 bases between them. The CDR3 is 14 residues long. The chain's CDR3 is CASSHPGTLYEQYF. In DNA form, the CDR3 reads TGCGCCAGCAGCCACCCCGGGACTCTTTACGAGCAGTACTTC.

This chain uses TRBV7-3 with TRBJ1-2; 10 nucleotides align to TRBD1. Looked up from germline, CDR1 is SGHTA and CDR2 is FQGTGA. V lost 4 bases, J lost 6 bases, and 2 bases stayed unmatched. The CDR3 runs to 13 residues. For the CDR3, the DNA is TGTGCCAGCAGCTCCGGGACAGGGGATGGCTACACCTTC. It yields the protein CASSSGTGDGYTF.

The chain joins TRBV7-2 to TRBJ2-5, with 15 bases identical to TRBD2. This CDR3 comprises 19 residues. Germline V lookup: CDR1 SGHTA, CDR2 FQGNSA. With 4 bases clipped from V and 1 base from J, the junction kept 10 bases outside the gene matches. CDR3 loop: CASSSRPGLAGGRQETQYF. The CDR3 DNA is TGTGCCAGCAGCTCGAGACCGGGACTAGCGGGGGGACGCCAAGAGACCCAGTACTTC.

The chain is built from TRBV11-2 and TRBJ2-5; 8 bases map to TRBD1. With V trimmed by 0 bases and J by 5 bases, 8 bases remained unmatched. The length of the CDR3 is 16 residues. The germline CDR1 and CDR2 sequences are SGHAT and FQNNGV. The CDR3 loop reads CASSLDPPGGGETQYF. CDR3 bases: TGTGCCAGCAGCTTAGACCCCCCAGGGGGCGGGGAGACCCAGTACTTC.

CDR3 coding DNA: TGTGCCAGCAGCTTAGTGGGGACAGGGGGCGCATTCAAAGAGACCCAGTACTTC. This gives the protein CASSLVGTGGAFKETQYF. The chain links TRBV7-2 to TRBJ2-5, with TRBD1 matching over 12 bases. The CDR3 is 18 residues long. With 1 base clipped from V and 3 bases from J, the junction kept 9 bases outside the gene matches. The germline gives CDR1 SGHTA, CDR2 FQGNSA. The full variable domain, its missing parts supplied by reference TRBV7-2 and TRBJ2-5, is GAGVSQSPSNKVTEKGKDVELRCDPISGHTALYWYRQSLGQGLEFLIYFQGNSAPDKSGLPSDRFSAERTGGSVSTLTIQRTQQEDSAVYLCASSLVGTGGAFKETQYFGPGTRLLVL.

The genes are TRBV28 and TRBJ2-5; D possibly matches TRBD1 or TRBD2 (5 bases each). Germline V gene data show CDR1 as MDHEN and CDR2 as SYDVKM. The CDR3 length is 15 residues. The ends were cut back, 3 bases at V and 4 bases at J, with 15 bases in the middle. The CDR3 DNA follows: TGTGCCAGCAGTTTTATTGGGGGTTCGAGAGAGACCCAGTACTTC. As protein: CASSFIGGSRETQYF.

The chain couples TRBV5-4 to TRBJ2-1; D may be TRBD2 (6 bases). This CDR3 comprises 16 residues. The V and J ends lost 3 bases and 1 base respectively, with 14 bases between them. CDR1 is SGHNT and CDR2 is YYREEE in the germline V gene (reference sequence). CDR3: CASSSILARSYNEQFF. The CDR3 DNA reads as TGTGCCAGCAGCTCAATTCTAGCGAGGTCCTACAATGAGCAGTTCTTC. The variable domain in full, completed from reference TRBV5-4 and TRBJ2-1, reads ETGVTQSPTHLIKTRGQQVTLRCSSQSGHNTVSWYQQALGQGPQFIFQYYREEENGRGNFPPRFSGLQFPNYSSELNVNALELDDSALYLCASSSILARSYNEQFFGPGTRLTVL.

This clone was counted between two and nine times. The V call is TRBV5-4, the J call TRBJ1-1, with 11 bases matching TRBD1. The CDR3 is 15 residues long. Trimming cost V 6 bases and J 2 bases; bases outside gene matches: 6. Germline V gene lookup returns CDR1 SGHNT and CDR2 YYREEE (reference sequence). This CDR3 reads CASTRGQGVNTEAFF. In DNA form, the CDR3 reads TGTGCCAGCACTAGGGGACAGGGGGTAAACACTGAAGCTTTCTTT.

The genes are TRBV5-1 and TRBJ2-3; 15 bases agree with TRBD2. In germline, CDR1 is SGHRS, CDR2 YFSETQ. V lost 2 bases, J lost 3 bases, and 7 bases stayed unmatched. The CDR3 is 18 amino acids. The CDR3 region has the DNA TGCGCCAGCAGCTTCGGGACTAGCGGGAGGTTTGGGACAGATACGCAGTATTTT. Protein product: CASSFGTSGRFGTDTQYF. The entire variable domain, with the rest obtained from reference TRBV5-1 and TRBJ2-3, is as follows: KAGVTQTPRYLIKTRGQQVTLSCSPISGHRSVSWYQQTPGQGLQFLFEYFSETQRNKGNFPGRFSGRQFSNSRSEMNVSTLELGDSALYLCASSFGTSGRFGTDTQYFGPGTRLTVL.

This chain links TRBV11-1 with TRBJ2-3; D possibly corresponds to TRBD1 (6 bases). Between the trimmed V and J ends, which lost 2 bases and 1 base, there was a span of 10 bases. The CDR3 length is 15 residues. The V gene's germline CDR1 is SGHAT and CDR2 FQDESV (reference sequence). CDR3 sequence reads: CASSLRQEGTDTQYF. CDR3 sequence (DNA): TGTGCCAGCAGCTTAAGACAGGAAGGCACAGATACGCAGTATTTT.

The CDR3 DNA follows: TGTGCCAGCACAGGATTGGTAAACACAGATACGCAGTATTTT. Protein product: CASTGLVNTDTQYF. The gene calls are TRBV7-2 and TRBJ2-3; D is undetermined. Per germline, CDR1 SGHTA and CDR2 FQGNSA. This CDR3 region has 14 residues. V was pared by 7 bases and J by 2 bases, with 13 bases between.

The rearrangement uses TRBV7-8 and TRBJ1-1; D gene ambiguous. Trimming took off 8 bases at V and 0 bases at J, with 10 bases between the two ends. This CDR3 comprises 13 residues. Germline V gene sequence: CDR1 SGHVS, CDR2 FQNEAQ. The CDR3 DNA reads TGTGCCAGCTCCCTCCAGATGAACACTGAAGCTTTCTTT. This gives the protein CASSLQMNTEAFF.

Concerning this clone itself: Other nucleotide sequences in the sample specify the same CDR3. This rearrangement joins TRBV18 to TRBJ1-1; no clear D gene. The CDR3 has 14 amino acids. Trimming took off 3 bases at V and 3 bases at J, with 11 bases between the two ends. Looked up from germline, CDR1 is KGHSH and CDR2 is LQKENI. The CDR3 nucleotides read TGTGCCAGCTCACCGACGGGCTGGGACACTGAAGCTTTCTTT. Protein product: CASSPTGWDTEAFF.

This chain uses TRBV18 with TRBJ2-7; 7 bases are a match to TRBD1. The CDR3 runs to 15 residues. Per the germline V gene, CDR1 is KGHSH and CDR2 is LQKENI. Losses at the gene ends were 4 bases for V and 1 base for J; bases not matched to a gene: 7. The CDR3 region is CASSLTGTASYEQYF. CDR3 DNA: TGTGCCAGCTCACTAACCGGGACAGCTTCCTACGAGCAGTACTTC.

V usage is TRBV11-2 and J usage is TRBJ2-2, with 8 nucleotides matching TRBD1. V dropped 1 base and J dropped 8; count of bases not matched to a gene: 12. The CDR3 has 17 residues. From germline, CDR1 is SGHAT and CDR2 FQNNGV. The CDR3 DNA is TGTGCCAGCAGCTTAGGGGACAGGACTCGGGCTCGAGGGGAGCTGTTTTTT. It specifies CASSLGDRTRARGELFF.

The chain is built from TRBV7-2 and TRBJ2-5, with D unclear. Trimming pared 2 bases from V and 3 bases from J, leaving 10 bases between. The CDR3 extends over 14 amino acids. Germline assignment: CDR1 SGHTA and CDR2 FQGNSA. The CDR3 coding sequence is TGTGCCAGCAGCTTACTGGGCAGAGAAGAGACCCAGTACTTC. This translates into CASSLLGREETQYF.

V and J are TRBV19 and TRBJ1-5; possibly TRBD1 for D (6 bases). Germline CDR1 LNHDA, CDR2 SQIVND (reference sequence). The length of the CDR3 is 14 residues. V lost 6 bases, J lost 7 bases, and 16 bases lay in between. DNA of the CDR3: TGTGCCAGTAGGTACGACAGGACTTACCAGCCCCAGCATTTT. It codes for CASRYDRTYQPQHF.